This TCR beta chain was sequenced during a study of spatial heterogeneity in lung cancer. In TCRdb, the 5' RACE reads were re-called with MiXCR into one record per CDR3 protein. The sample consists of roughly 120,000 distinct CDR3 sequences, over 9% of them appearing once. Indicated time point: blood at routine non-recurrence follow-up after resection. Tumor, nontumor lung or frozen PBMC supplied whole RNA that was sequenced unsorted. Germline loops: CDR1 SGHAT, CDR2 FQNNGV. The CDR3 loop spans 14 amino acids. Trimming pared 2 bases from V and 9 bases from J, leaving 16 bases between. Sequenced material: PBMCs, taken at follow-up. The V gene is TRBV11-2, the J gene TRBJ2-5; D call uncertain. The receptor was isolated from a male donor with early-stage non-small cell lung cancer. The CDR3: CASSLIASPRAQYF. The CDR3 DNA reads as TGTGCCAGCAGCTTAATTGCCTCTCCCCGAGCCCAGTACTTC.